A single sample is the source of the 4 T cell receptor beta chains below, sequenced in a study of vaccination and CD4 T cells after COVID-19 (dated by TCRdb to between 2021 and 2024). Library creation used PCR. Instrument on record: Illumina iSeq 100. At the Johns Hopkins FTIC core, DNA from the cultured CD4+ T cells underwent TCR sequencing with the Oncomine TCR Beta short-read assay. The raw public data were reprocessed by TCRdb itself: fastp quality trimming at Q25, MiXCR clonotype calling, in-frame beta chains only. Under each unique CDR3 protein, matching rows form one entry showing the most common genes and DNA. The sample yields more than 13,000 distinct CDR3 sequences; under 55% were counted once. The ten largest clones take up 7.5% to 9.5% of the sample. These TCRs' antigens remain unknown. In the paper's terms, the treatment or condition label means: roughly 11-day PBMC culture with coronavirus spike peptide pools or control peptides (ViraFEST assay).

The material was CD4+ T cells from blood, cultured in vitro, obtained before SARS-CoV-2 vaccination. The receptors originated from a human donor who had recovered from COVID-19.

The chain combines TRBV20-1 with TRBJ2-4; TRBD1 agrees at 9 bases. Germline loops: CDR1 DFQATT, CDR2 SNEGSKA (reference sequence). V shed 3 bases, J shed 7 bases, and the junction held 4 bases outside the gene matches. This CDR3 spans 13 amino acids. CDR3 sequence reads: CSARYDRGNIQYF. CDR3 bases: TGCAGTGCTAGGTACGACAGGGGGAACATTCAGTACTTC.

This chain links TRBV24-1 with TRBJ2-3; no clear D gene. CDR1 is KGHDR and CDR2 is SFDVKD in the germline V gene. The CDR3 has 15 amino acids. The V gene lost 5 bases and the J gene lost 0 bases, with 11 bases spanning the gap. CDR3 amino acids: CATSGLAASTDTQYF. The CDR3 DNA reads TGTGCCACCAGTGGTCTCGCGGCCAGCACAGATACGCAGTATTTT.

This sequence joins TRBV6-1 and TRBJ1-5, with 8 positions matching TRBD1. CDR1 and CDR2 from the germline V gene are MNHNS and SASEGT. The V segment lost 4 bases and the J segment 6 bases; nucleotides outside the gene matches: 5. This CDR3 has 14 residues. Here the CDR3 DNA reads TGTGCCAGCAGTGCCACAGGGGGACTTCAGCCCCAGCATTTT. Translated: CASSATGGLQPQHF.

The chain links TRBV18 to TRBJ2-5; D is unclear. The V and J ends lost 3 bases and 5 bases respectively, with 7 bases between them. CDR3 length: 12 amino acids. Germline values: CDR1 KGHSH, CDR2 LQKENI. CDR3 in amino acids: CASSPSVETQYF. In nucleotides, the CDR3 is TGTGCCAGCTCACCGTCCGTCGAGACCCAGTACTTC.